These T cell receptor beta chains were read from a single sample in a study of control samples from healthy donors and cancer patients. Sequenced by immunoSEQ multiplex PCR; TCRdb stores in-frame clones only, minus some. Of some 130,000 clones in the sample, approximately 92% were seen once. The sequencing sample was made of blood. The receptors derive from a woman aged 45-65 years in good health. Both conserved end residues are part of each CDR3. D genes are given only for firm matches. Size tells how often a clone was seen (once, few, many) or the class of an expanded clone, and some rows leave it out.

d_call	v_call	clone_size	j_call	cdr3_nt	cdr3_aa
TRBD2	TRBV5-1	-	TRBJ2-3	TGCGCCAGCAGCACCGGGGGGAGCACAGATACGCAGTATTTT	CASSTGGSTDTQYF
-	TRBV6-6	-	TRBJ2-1	TGTGCCAGCAGTTACACGGAGTTCTACAATGAGCAGTTCTTC	CASSYTEFYNEQFF
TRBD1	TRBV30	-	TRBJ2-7	TGTGCCTGGACCCGTGGACAGGGTGGTTACGAGCAGTACTTC	CAWTRGQGGYEQYF
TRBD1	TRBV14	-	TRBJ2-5	TGTGCCAGCAGCCGCCACCCCGGGACAGGGGAAGAGACCCAGTACTTC	CASSRHPGTGEETQYF
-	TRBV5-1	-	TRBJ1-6	TGCGCCAGCAGCACCGAGCCCCAACACGATTCACCCCTCCACTTT	CASSTEPQHDSPLHF
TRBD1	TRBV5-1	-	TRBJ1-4	TGCGCCAGCAGCAGGACAGGGCAGGGAGATGAAAAACTGTTTTTT	CASSRTGQGDEKLFF
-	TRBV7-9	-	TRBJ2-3	TGTGCCAGCATCCGTGGGGGAGATACGCAGTATTTT	CASIRGGDTQYF
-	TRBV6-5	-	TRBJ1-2	TGTGCCAGCAGTTACTCGGGAAGTTATAGTGGCTACACCTTC	CASSYSGSYSGYTF
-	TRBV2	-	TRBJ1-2	TGTGCCAGCGCCTTGGGGAATGACTATGGCTACACCTTC	CASALGNDYGYTF
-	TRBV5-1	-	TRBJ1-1	TGCGCCAGCAGCCTTGACAGTGCCGACACTGAAGCTTTCTTT	CASSLDSADTEAFF
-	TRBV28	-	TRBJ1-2	TGTGCCAGCAGTACTATAGGCTATGGCTACACCTTC	CASSTIGYGYTF
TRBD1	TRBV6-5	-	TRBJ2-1	TGTGCCAGCCGAGACAGGGGCAATGAGCAGTTCTTC	CASRDRGNEQFF
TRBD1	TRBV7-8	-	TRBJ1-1	TGTGCCAGCAGCTTTGGCGAGACAGGGTTGGGGACTGAAGCTTTCTTT	CASSFGETGLGTEAFF
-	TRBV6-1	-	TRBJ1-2	TGTGCCAGCAGTGACAGGGGTTGGGGCTACACCTTC	CASSDRGWGYTF
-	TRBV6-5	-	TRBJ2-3	TGTGCCAGCAGTTCCCTAGGGTCGGCAGATACGCAGTATTTT	CASSSLGSADTQYF
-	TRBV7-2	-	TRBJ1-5	TGTGCCAGCAGCTTAGCGGGTTCCAGGCCCTATCAGCCCCAGCATTTT	CASSLAGSRPYQPQHF
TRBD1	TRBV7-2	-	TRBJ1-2	TGTGCCAGCAGCTCGGACAGGTTCTATGGCTACACCTTC	CASSSDRFYGYTF
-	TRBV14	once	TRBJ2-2	TGTGCCAGCAGCCAGGGTTCGTGGGCCGGGGAGCTGTTTTTT	CASSQGSWAGELFF
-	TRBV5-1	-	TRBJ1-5	TGCGCCAGCAGCTTGGGTACCCTCAATCAGCCCCAGCATTTT	CASSLGTLNQPQHF
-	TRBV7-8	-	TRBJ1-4	TGTGCCAGCAGCCCCGGTCCGGAAGGGAAACTGTTTTTT	CASSPGPEGKLFF
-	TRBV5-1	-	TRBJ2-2	TGCGCCAGCAGCTTGGGCTCTTACACCGGGGAGCTGTTTTTT	CASSLGSYTGELFF
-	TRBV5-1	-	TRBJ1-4	TGCGCCAGCAGCTTGGCCGCCGGGACCACTAATGAAAAACTGTTTTTT	CASSLAAGTTNEKLFF
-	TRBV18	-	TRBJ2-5	TGTGCCAGCTCACGAGACCCAAACCCACAAGAGACCCAGTACTTC	CASSRDPNPQETQYF
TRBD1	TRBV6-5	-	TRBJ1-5	TGTGCCAGCAACCACCCAGACAGGGAGGGTCAGCCCCAGCATTTT	CASNHPDREGQPQHF
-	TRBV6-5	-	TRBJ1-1	TGTGCCAGCAGCCCCGGGACTGGACAAGCTTTCTTT	CASSPGTGQAFF
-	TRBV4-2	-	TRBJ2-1	TGTGCCAGCAGCCAAGAGGGACTGGGTGAGCAGTTCTTC	CASSQEGLGEQFF
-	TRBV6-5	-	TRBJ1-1	TGTGCCAGCAGCTGGGGACAAAACACTGAAGCTTTCTTT	CASSWGQNTEAFF
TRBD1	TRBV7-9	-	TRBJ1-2	TGTGCCAGCAGCTTAGCGGGACAGGGAAGCTACACCTTC	CASSLAGQGSYTF
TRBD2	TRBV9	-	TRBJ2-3	TGTGCCAGCAGCGTATCTCTAGCGGAGAACACAGATACGCAGTATTTT	CASSVSLAENTDTQYF
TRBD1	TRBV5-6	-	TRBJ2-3	TGTGCCAGCAGCTTTAATCAGGGGGCGCAGGTACCAGATACGCAGTATTTT	CASSFNQGAQVPDTQYF
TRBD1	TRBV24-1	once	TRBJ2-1	TGTGCCACCAGTGGACAGGGAAGGGTCAGCTCCTACAATGAGCAGTTCTTC	CATSGQGRVSSYNEQFF
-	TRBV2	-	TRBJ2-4	TGTGCCAGCACTCGGGACGAGGAGGACATTCAGTACTTC	CASTRDEEDIQYF